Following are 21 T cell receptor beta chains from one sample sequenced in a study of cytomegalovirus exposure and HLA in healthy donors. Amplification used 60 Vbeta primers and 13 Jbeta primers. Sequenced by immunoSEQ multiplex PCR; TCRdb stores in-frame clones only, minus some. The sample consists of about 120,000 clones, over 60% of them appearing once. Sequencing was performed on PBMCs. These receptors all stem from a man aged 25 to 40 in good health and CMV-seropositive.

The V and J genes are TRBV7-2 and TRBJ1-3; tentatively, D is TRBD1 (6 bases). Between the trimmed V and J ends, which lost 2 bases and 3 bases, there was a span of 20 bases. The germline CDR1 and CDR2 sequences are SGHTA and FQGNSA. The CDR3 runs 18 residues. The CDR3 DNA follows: TGTGCCAGCAGCTTACTCGACCCGCGGGGGGCTGGTGGAAACACCATATATTTT. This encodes CASSLLDPRGAGGNTIYF.

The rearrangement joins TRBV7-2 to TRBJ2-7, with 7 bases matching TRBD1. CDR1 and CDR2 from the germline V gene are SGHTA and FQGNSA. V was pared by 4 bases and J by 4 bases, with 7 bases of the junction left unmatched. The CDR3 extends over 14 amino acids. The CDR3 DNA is TGTGCCAGCAGCTCCTCCGGGACAGCATACGAGCAGTACTTC. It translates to CASSSSGTAYEQYF.

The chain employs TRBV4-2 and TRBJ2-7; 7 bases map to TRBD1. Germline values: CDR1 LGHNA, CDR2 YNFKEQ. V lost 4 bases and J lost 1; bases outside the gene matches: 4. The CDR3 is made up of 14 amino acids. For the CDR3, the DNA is TGTGCCAGCAGCCCACAGGGGCTTTCCTACGAGCAGTACTTC. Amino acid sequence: CASSPQGLSYEQYF.

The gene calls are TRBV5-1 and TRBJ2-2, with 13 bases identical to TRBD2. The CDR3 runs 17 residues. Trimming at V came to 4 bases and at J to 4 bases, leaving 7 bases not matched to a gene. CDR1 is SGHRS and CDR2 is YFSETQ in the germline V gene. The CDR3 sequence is CASSPTGTSGVTGELFF. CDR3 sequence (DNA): TGCGCCAGCAGCCCTACGGGGACTAGCGGGGTCACCGGGGAGCTGTTTTTT.

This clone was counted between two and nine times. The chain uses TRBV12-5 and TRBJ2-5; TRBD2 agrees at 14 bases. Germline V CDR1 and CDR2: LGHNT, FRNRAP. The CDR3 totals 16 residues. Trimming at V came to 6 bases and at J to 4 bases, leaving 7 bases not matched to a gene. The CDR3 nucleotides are TGTGCTAGTGGCCCCGGGACTAGCGGGAGTGGAGAGACCCAGTACTTC. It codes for CASGPGTSGSGETQYF.

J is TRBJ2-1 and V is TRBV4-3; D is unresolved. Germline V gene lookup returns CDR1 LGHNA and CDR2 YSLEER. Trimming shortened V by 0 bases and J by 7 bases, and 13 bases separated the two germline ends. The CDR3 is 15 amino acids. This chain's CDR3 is CASSQETALANEQFF. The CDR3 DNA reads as TGCGCCAGCAGCCAAGAAACGGCCTTAGCAAATGAGCAGTTCTTC.

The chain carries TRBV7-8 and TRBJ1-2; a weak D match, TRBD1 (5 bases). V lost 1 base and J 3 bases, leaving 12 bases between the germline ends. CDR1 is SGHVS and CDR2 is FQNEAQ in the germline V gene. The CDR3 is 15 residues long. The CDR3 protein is CASSLVDRPYYGYTF. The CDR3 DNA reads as TGTGCCAGCAGCTTAGTTGACAGACCTTACTATGGCTACACCTTC. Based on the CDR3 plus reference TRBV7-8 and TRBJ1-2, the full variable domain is GAGVSQSPRYKVAKRGQDVALRCDPISGHVSLFWYQQALGQGPEFLTYFQNEAQLDKSGLPSDRFFAERPEGSVSTLKIQRTQQEDSAVYLCASSLVDRPYYGYTFGSGTRLTVV.

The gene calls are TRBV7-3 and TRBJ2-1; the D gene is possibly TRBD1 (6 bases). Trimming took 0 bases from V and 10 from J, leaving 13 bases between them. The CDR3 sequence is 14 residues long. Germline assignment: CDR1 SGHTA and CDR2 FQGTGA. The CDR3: CASSLTRTESEQFF. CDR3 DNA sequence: TGTGCCAGCAGCTTAACAAGGACAGAGAGCGAGCAGTTCTTC.

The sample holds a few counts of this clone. The DNA for the CDR3 is TGTGCCAGCAGTAGGGGCTTTGATGAAAAACTGTTTTTT. Its translation: CASSRGFDEKLFF. The rearrangement links TRBV27 to TRBJ1-4, with a weak D call TRBD1 (5 bases). Trimming removed 5 bases from V and 6 bases from J, with 10 bases in between. CDR3 length equals 13 residues. Germline assignment: CDR1 MNHEY and CDR2 SMNVEV (reference sequence).

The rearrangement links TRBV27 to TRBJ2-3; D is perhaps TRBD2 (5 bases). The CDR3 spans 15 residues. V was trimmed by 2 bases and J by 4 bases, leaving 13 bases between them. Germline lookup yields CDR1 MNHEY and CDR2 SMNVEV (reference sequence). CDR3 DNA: TGTGCCAGCAGTTTAGGAGGTGTTCTCGCAGATACGCAGTATTTT. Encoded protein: CASSLGGVLADTQYF.

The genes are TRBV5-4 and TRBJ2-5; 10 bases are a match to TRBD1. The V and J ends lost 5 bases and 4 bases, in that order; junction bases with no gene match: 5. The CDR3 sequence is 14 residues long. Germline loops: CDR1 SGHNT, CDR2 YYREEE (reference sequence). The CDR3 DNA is TGTGCCAGCAGACGGACAGGGGGACGAGAGACCCAGTACTTC. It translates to CASRRTGGRETQYF.

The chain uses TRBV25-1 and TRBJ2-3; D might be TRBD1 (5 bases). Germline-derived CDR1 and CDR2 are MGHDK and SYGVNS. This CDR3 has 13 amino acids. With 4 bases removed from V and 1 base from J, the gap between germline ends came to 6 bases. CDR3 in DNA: TGTGCCAGCAGTGTACAGGGCACAGATACGCAGTATTTT. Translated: CASSVQGTDTQYF.

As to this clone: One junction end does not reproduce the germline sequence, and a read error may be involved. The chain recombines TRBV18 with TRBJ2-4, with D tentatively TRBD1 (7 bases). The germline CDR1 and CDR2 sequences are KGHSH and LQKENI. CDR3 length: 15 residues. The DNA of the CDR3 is TGTGCCAGCTCACCCACAGGGGAGGCCAAAAACAGTCAGTACTTC. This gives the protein CASSPTGEAKNSQYF.

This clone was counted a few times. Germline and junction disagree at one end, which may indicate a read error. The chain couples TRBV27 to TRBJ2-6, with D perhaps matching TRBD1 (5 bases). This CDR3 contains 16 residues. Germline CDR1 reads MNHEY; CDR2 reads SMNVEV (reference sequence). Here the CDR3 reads CASSSPVLGGANGLTF. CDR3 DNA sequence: TGTGCCAGCAGTTCCCCCGTGTTGGGTGGGGCCAACGGCCTGACTTTC.

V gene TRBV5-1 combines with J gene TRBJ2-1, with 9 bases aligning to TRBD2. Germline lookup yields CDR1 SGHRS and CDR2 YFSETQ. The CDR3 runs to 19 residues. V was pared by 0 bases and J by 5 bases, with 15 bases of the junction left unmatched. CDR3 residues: CASSLARRGGPNRDNEQFF. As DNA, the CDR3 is TGCGCCAGCAGCTTGGCCAGGCGGGGGGGGCCTAACAGGGACAATGAGCAGTTCTTC.

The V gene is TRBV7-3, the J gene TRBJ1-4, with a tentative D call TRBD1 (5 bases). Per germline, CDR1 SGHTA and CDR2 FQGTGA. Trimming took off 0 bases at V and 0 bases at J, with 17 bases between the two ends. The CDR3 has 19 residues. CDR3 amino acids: CASSLTAPVGDATNEKLFF. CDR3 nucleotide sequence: TGTGCCAGCAGCTTAACGGCCCCCGTAGGGGATGCAACTAATGAAAAACTGTTTTTT.

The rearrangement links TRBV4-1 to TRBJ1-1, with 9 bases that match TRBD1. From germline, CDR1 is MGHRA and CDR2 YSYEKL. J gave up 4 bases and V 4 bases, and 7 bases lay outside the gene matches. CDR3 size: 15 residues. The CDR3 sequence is CASSLSGQGGTEAFF. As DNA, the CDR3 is TGCGCCAGCAGCCTTTCGGGACAGGGAGGCACTGAAGCTTTCTTT.

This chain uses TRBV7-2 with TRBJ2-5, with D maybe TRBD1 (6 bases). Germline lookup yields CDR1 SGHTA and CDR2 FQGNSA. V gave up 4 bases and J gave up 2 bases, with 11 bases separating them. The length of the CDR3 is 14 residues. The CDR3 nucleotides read TGTGCCAGCAGCTCCGCTAGGGGGCAAGAGACCCAGTACTTC. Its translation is CASSSARGQETQYF. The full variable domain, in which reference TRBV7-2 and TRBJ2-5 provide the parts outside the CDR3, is GAGVSQSPSNKVTEKGKDVELRCDPISGHTALYWYRQSLGQGLEFLIYFQGNSAPDKSGLPSDRFSAERTGGSVSTLTIQRTQQEDSAVYLCASSSARGQETQYFGPGTRLLVL.

The CDR3 here is CASSPRQLNTGELFF. In nucleotides, the CDR3 is TGTGCCAGCTCACCACGCCAGTTGAACACCGGGGAGCTGTTTTTT. V is TRBV18 and J is TRBJ2-2; D gene unclear. The germline V and J ends were trimmed by 1 base and 1 base, with 7 bases remaining between them. The CDR3 loop spans 15 amino acids. Germline CDR1 and CDR2: KGHSH and LQKENI. Full variable domain (remainder filled in from reference TRBV18 and TRBJ2-2): NAGVMQNPRHLVRRRGQEARLRCSPMKGHSHVYWYRQLPEEGLKFMVYLQKENIIDESGMPKERFSAEFPKEGPSILRIQQVVRGDSAAYFCASSPRQLNTGELFFGEGSRLTVL.

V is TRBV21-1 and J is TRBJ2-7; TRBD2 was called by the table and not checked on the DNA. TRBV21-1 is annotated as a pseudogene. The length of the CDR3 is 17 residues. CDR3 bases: TGTGCCAGCAGCAAAAGCCGAACTAGCGGGGGCCGCTACGAGCAGTACTTC. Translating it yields CASSKSRTSGGRYEQYF.

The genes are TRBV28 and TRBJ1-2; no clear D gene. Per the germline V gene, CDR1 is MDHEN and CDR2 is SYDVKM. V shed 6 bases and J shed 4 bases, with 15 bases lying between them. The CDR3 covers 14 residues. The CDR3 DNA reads TGTGCCAGCAGACCTATTACTTCAGGCTATGGCTACACCTTC. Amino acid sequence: CASRPITSGYGYTF.